Following are 11 T cell receptor beta chains from one sample sequenced in a study of blood T cells in healthy people across ages. PCR was performed a second time for roughly 7 to 12 cycles using a sample-barcoded 5' primer and a J-beta primer mix. TCRdb ran MiXCR on the 5' RACE reads and lists one entry per CDR3 protein. The sample lists 600,000 to 800,000 distinct CDR3 sequences, more than 20% occurring once. Material: blood. Source of these receptors: a man in his sixties or seventies in good health.

This chain connects TRBV6-6 to TRBJ2-7; D is perhaps TRBD2 (6 bases). The CDR3 runs to 16 residues. Germline V gene data show CDR1 as MNHNY and CDR2 as SVGAGI (reference sequence). Trimming removed 6 bases from V and 0 bases from J, with 18 bases in between. CDR3 residues: CASSYLATWDSYEQYF. DNA of the CDR3: TGTGCCAGCAGCTACCTAGCGACCTGGGACTCCTACGAGCAGTACTTC.

This clonotype was observed a handful of times. The rearrangement links TRBV2 to TRBJ1-5, with D hard to call. This CDR3 comprises 13 residues. Trimming left V 5 bases short and J 6 bases short, with 11 bases between. The germline V gene has CDR1 SNHLY and CDR2 FYNNEI. The CDR3 loop is CASSNSPTQPQHF. For the CDR3, the DNA is TGTGCCAGCAGTAATTCACCCACTCAGCCCCAGCATTTT. The full variable domain, rest sourced from reference TRBV2 and TRBJ1-5, is EPEVTQTPSHQVTQMGQEVILRCVPISNHLYFYWYRQILGQKVEFLVSFYNNEISEKSEIFDDQFSVERPDGSNFTLKIRSTKLEDSAMYFCASSNSPTQPQHFGDGTRLSIL.

Note on this clonotype: An end of the junction differs from the germline gene, which may be a read error. The V and J genes are TRBV6-6 and TRBJ2-4; 8 bases map to TRBD1. CDR1 and CDR2 (germline): MNHNY, SVGAGI (reference sequence). This CDR3 region has 16 residues. CDR3 protein: CASSHSPGQVFNIQYF. DNA of the CDR3: TGTGCCAGCAGTCACTCGCCGGGACAGGTCTTTAACATTCAGTACTTC.

In its sample, this clonotype was seen many times. The chain joins TRBV29-1 to TRBJ2-3; D is possibly TRBD2 (6 bases). This CDR3 is 13 amino acids long. Looked up from germline, CDR1 is SQVTM and CDR2 is ANQGSEA. V was pared by 7 bases and J by 3 bases, with 14 bases between. The CDR3 DNA reads TGCAGCGCGACTCCGGGGGAAACAGATACGCAGTATTTT. As protein: CSATPGETDTQYF.

This clonotype was observed a handful of times. This chain joins TRBV21-1 and TRBJ2-2; the tabulated D call, TRBD1, remains unverified against the DNA. TRBV21-1 is labeled a pseudogene. The CDR3 runs 14 residues. CDR3 DNA sequence: TGTGCCAGCAAGGGGACAGGGGGTACCGGGGAGCTGTTTTTT. Protein: CASKGTGGTGELFF.

J is TRBJ2-5 and V is TRBV20-1; D could derive from TRBD1 or TRBD2 (5 bases each). The end of the DNA aligns better with TRBJ2-7, so the J call may be wrong. Germline loops: CDR1 DFQATT, CDR2 SNEGSKA (reference sequence). The CDR3 totals 13 residues. CDR3: CSASPGTPYEQYV. The CDR3 region has the DNA TGCAGTGCTAGCCCAGGGACCCCCTACGAGCAGTACGTC.

This clonotype has just a few counts. The chain links TRBV27 to TRBJ2-5, with 9 bases identical to TRBD2. There are 16 residues in the CDR3. V trimming: 2 bases; J trimming: 0 bases; junction bases outside the gene matches: 4. Germline V gives CDR1 MNHEY, CDR2 SMNVEV (reference sequence). The CDR3 nucleotides are TGTGCCAGCAGTTTACTGGCTAGCGGGAACCAAGAGACCCAGTACTTC. It specifies CASSLLASGNQETQYF.

There are a few counts of this clonotype. The V and J genes are TRBV29-1 and TRBJ2-5, with 14 nucleotides matching TRBD2. The junction had 16 bases not matched to a gene; V was cut back by 3 bases and J by 4 bases. The CDR3 is 19 amino acids. CDR1 and CDR2 from the germline V gene are SQVTM and ANQGSEA. The CDR3, as DNA: TGCAGCGTTGAGAGAGGGACAGGGGGACTAGCGGGAGTTCGAGAGACCCAGTACTTC. Encoded protein: CSVERGTGGLAGVRETQYF. Full variable domain (outside the CDR3, taken from reference TRBV29-1 and TRBJ2-5): SAVISQKPSRDICQRGTSLTIQCQVDSQVTMMFWYRQQPGQSLTLIATANQGSEATYESGFVIDKFPISRPNLTFSTLTVSNMSPEDSSIYLCSVERGTGGLAGVRETQYFGPGTRLLVL.

This clonotype was seen only a few times. The chain combines TRBV7-6 with TRBJ2-1; no firm D call. The CDR3 contains 14 residues. Trimming removed 4 bases from V and 0 bases from J, with 7 bases in between. Germline V CDR1 and CDR2: SGHVS, FNYEAQ. The CDR3 nucleotides read TGTGCCAGCAGCTCTTATAGCTCCTACAATGAGCAGTTCTTC. It encodes CASSSYSSYNEQFF.

The V and J genes are TRBV10-3 and TRBJ1-4, with D possibly being TRBD1 (5 bases). This CDR3 is built from 15 residues. Germline values: CDR1 ENHRY, CDR2 SYGVKD. The V and J ends lost 6 bases and 5 bases respectively, with 16 bases between them. The CDR3 reads CAIREGSLSNEKLFF. Here the CDR3 DNA reads TGTGCCATCAGGGAGGGGTCCCTTTCGAATGAAAAACTGTTTTTT.

In the case of this clonotype: This may be a read error, as it is one base from a much larger clone. The CDR3 is CASGPNGRIQYF. The CDR3 DNA reads TGTGCCAGCGGCCCTAATGGCAGGATTCAGTACTTC. The chain carries TRBV7-9 and TRBJ2-4; no definite D call. CDR3 length equals 12 residues. Trimming removed 8 bases at V and 10 bases at J, with 15 bases between. Germline V lookup: CDR1 SEHNR, CDR2 FQNEAQ (reference sequence).